A selection of T cell receptor beta chains follows, all from one sample in a study of post-analysis software for immune sequencing data. TCRdb re-called the PCR reads through MiXCR, storing one row per CDR3 protein. The data hold more than 500,000 distinct CDR3 sequences, with approximately 34% observed a single time. Sample: blood. All receptors derive from a girl younger than 18 with multiple sclerosis. The CDR3 runs from the conserved cysteine through the conserved F or W. The order of the fields is J gene, D gene, V gene, clone size, CDR3 DNA, CDR3 protein. A D gene is named only where the DNA matches it firmly. Only some rows state a clone size, as once, few, many or a class for expanded clones.

>TRBJ2-1|TRBD2|TRBV6-2/TRBV6-3|few
TGTGCCAGCAGCAAACTAGCGGGGGATTTTGATGAGCAGTTCTTC
CASSKLAGDFDEQFF
>TRBJ2-7|TRBD1|TRBV25-1|many
TGTGCCAGCAGTGACGAGGGACAGGGGGCTTACGAGCAGTACTTC
CASSDEGQGAYEQYF
>TRBJ2-1|TRBD1|TRBV5-1|-
TGCGCCAGCAGCAACGTCGCGACAGGGGGAATCTCCTACAATGAGCAGTTCTTC
CASSNVATGGISYNEQFF
>TRBJ2-5|-|TRBV5-1|-
TGCGCCAGCAGCTTGACGCCCCAAATGGAGGAGACCCAGTACTTC
CASSLTPQMEETQYF
>TRBJ2-1|-|TRBV5-1|-
TGCGCCAGCAGCTTGGGTCTCCCAAGGCTAGCCGTCTACAATGAGCAGTTCTTC
CASSLGLPRLAVYNEQFF
>TRBJ2-5|-|TRBV10-3|-
TGTGCCAGCAGTTTAAGCCGGGGTCACTCCTATGAGCAGTACTTC
CASSLSRGHSYEQYF
>TRBJ2-7|TRBD1|TRBV7-9|many
TGTGCCAGCAGCGAGACAGGGGACGCGAGGTTTTCCTACGAGCAGTACTTC
CASSETGDARFSYEQYF
>TRBJ1-2|TRBD1|TRBV29-1|few
TGCGTAGACAGGGGACTTAACTATGGCTACACCTTC
CVDRGLNYGYTF
>TRBJ2-7|-|TRBV3-1|-
TGTGCCAGCAGCCAAGAAGAGGGTTCCTACGAGCAGTACTTC
CASSQEEGSYEQYF
>TRBJ2-5|TRBD1|TRBV5-1|few
TGCGCCAGCAGCGGGACAGGGGGAGCGGTTGAGCAGTACTTC
CASSGTGGAVEQYF
>TRBJ1-6|-|TRBV10-2|few
TGCGCCAGCCGCGGGGACATCGGCTCCTATAATTCACCCCTCCACTTT
CASRGDIGSYNSPLHF
>TRBJ2-1|TRBD2|TRBV11-2|-
TGTGCCAGCAGCTTAGTGGGGACTAGCGGGGGGTACAATGAGCAGTTCTTC
CASSLVGTSGGYNEQFF
>TRBJ1-2|TRBD1|TRBV7-9|few
TGTGCCAGCAGCTCGATGGGACAGGCGTCGACCGATTATGGCTACACCTTC
CASSSMGQASTDYGYTF
>TRBJ2-7|TRBD2|TRBV5-1|few
TGCGCCAGCAGCTTGATTAGCGGGGGTAGCTCCTACGAGCAGTACTTC
CASSLISGGSSYEQYF
>TRBJ1-4|TRBD1|TRBV7-9|-
TGTGCCAGCAGCTGGACAGGGGAGCCTAATGAAAAACTGTTTTTT
CASSWTGEPNEKLFF
>TRBJ2-1|TRBD2|TRBV20-1|-
TGCAGTGCTAGACCCCCCGCCGGGACTAGCTCCTACAATGAGCAGTTCTTC
CSARPPAGTSSYNEQFF
>TRBJ1-2|-|TRBV28|few
TGTGCCGCGAATGGGACGCCTTATGGCTACACCTTC
CAANGTPYGYTF
>TRBJ2-1|TRBD1|TRBV14|few
TGTGCCAGCAGGAGGACAGGGTTGACCTACAATGAGCAGTTCTTC
CASRRTGLTYNEQFF
>TRBJ1-2|-|TRBV5-1|-
TGCGCCAACAGCCGGGAGCCAGGGATACACTATGGCTACACCTTC
CANSREPGIHYGYTF
>TRBJ2-5|TRBD2|TRBV5-1|-
TGCGCCAGCAGCTTCGGCCAGCGGGGGGCCCAAGAGACCCAGTACTTC
CASSFGQRGAQETQYF
>TRBJ1-1|-|TRBV29-1|-
TGCAGCGTTGAGCTTACCCCTCCCCAGAACACTGAAGCTTTCTTT
CSVELTPPQNTEAFF
>TRBJ1-5|TRBD1|TRBV15|-
TGTGCCACCAGCAAACAGGGGAATAGCAATCAGCCCCAGCATTTT
CATSKQGNSNQPQHF
>TRBJ2-3|TRBD2|TRBV3-1|-
TGTGCCAGCAGCCGGACTAGTGAGAGCACAGATACGCAGTATTTT
CASSRTSESTDTQYF
>TRBJ2-2|-|TRBV7-2|-
TGTGCCAGCAGTATCTCTAACTCGAACACCGGGGAGCTGTTTTTT
CASSISNSNTGELFF
>TRBJ2-7|TRBD1|TRBV20-1|-
TGCAGTGCCAGGACAGGGGAAGGCGCCGAGCAGTACTTC
CSARTGEGAEQYF
>TRBJ1-1|TRBD1|TRBV4-2|-
TGTGCCAGCAGCCAAGATCCCGATAGGACAGGGGGGAACACTGAAGCTTTCTTT
CASSQDPDRTGGNTEAFF